Reported below is one T cell receptor (beta chain). Its specificity is not known. It was via CD45RO/CCR7/CD25/CD127/CD95/CD27 that CD4+ naive, central memory, regulatory and stem cell-like memory cells were sorted. These data originate in a study of beta chain features in type 1 diabetes. Study findings and constraints: Individuals with type 1 diabetes displayed fewer insertions and more deletions at VDJ junctions. Type 1 diabetes patients had moderately but significantly shorter TCRB CDR3s in all four CD4+ subsets. Naive, central memory and regulatory TCRB repertoires appeared more similar among patients than healthy donors.

This CDR3 is 14 amino acids long. Germline V lookup: CDR1 SGHRS, CDR2 YFSETQ. With V trimmed by 0 bases and J by 5 bases, 4 bases remained unmatched. Expressed TCRB transcripts were sequenced because the isolated RNA had all been reverse transcribed beforehand. Clones were read by immunoSEQ multiplex PCR, and TCRdb kept only the in-frame ones, dropping some. The sample gives hundreds of thousands of clones, 13% of which show up once; approximately 0.022% is in the top ten. Sequences were obtained from naive CD4+ T cells from blood. This chain joins TRBV5-1 and TRBJ1-2, with TRBD1 identical over 7 bases. This TCR derives from a man aged 18 to 30 with type 1 diabetes. The CDR3 sequence: CASSLEGARYGYTF. As DNA, the CDR3 is TGCGCCAGCAGCTTGGAGGGGGCGCGTTATGGCTACACCTTC.